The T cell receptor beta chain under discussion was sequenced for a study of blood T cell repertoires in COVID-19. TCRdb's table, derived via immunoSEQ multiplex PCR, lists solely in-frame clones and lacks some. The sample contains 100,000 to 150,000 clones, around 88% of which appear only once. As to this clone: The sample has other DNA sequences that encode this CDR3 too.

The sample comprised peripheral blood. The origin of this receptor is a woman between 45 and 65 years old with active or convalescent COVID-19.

The CDR3 DNA reads TGTGCCAGCAGCCTGACAGATTATGGCTACACCTTC. This sequence encodes CASSLTDYGYTF. This sequence joins TRBV28 and TRBJ1-2, with D possibly being TRBD1 (5 bases). Germline CDR1 and CDR2: MDHEN and SYDVKM. The germline V and J ends were trimmed by 6 bases and 5 bases, with 10 bases remaining between them. The CDR3 spans 12 residues.